This TCR beta chain derives from a study of blood T cells in healthy people across ages. A second PCR, run for roughly 7 to 12 cycles, used a sample-barcoded 5' primer plus a J-beta primer mix. MiXCR was run by TCRdb on the 5' RACE reads, yielding one entry per CDR3 protein. The data contain approximately 290,000 distinct CDR3 sequences, 25% to 30% of them seen just once; the ten biggest clones take up 25% to 30%. Germline V gene sequence: CDR1 MDHEN, CDR2 SYDVKM. The CDR3 is 13 amino acids. V was trimmed by 8 bases and J by 6 bases, leaving 13 bases between them. The chain recombines TRBV28 with TRBJ1-4, with a possible D match to TRBD1 (5 bases). This clonotype was sampled from a woman in her 70s in good health. The sample was blood. The CDR3 coding sequence is TGTGCCAGCTTCGACAGAGCCTATGAAAAACTGTTTTTT. This gives the protein CASFDRAYEKLFF.